A single sample gave rise to the 6 T cell receptor beta chains below, sequenced in a study of shared clonotypes between healthy human individuals. Profiling relied on immunoSEQ multiplex PCR, and the TCRdb table lists in-frame clones only, not all of them. The table includes around 500,000 clones, 70% to 80% detected once. Sequencing used PBMCs. The receptors stem from a woman aged 40 to 50 in good health. Some clones in this sample may be carry-over from other donors' samples.

The CDR3 protein is CASSLNPGLAGGAIYNEQFF. The CDR3 region has the DNA TGTGCCAGCAGTCTGAACCCCGGACTAGCGGGAGGGGCCATCTACAATGAGCAGTTCTTC. The chain is built from TRBV7-8 and TRBJ2-1; 15 positions match TRBD2. Unmatched junction bases numbered 15, after V lost 6 bases and J lost 3 bases. This CDR3 region has 20 residues. The V gene's germline CDR1 is SGHVS and CDR2 FQNEAQ.

The rearrangement joins TRBV4-2 to TRBJ2-6; TRBD1 agrees at 12 bases. This CDR3 is 18 amino acids long. CDR1 LGHNA and CDR2 YNFKEQ come from the germline V gene. V shed 4 bases and J 4 bases; nucleotides not matched to a gene: 8. The CDR3 spells CASSRGTGGALGANVLTF. The CDR3 DNA is TGTGCCAGCAGCCGGGGGACAGGGGGCGCTTTGGGGGCCAACGTCCTGACTTTC.

Comments on this clone: This sample also contains other DNA sequences that code for the same CDR3. CDR3 nucleotides: TGTGCCAGCAGCCTCTCGGCAGATACGCAGTATTTT. This sequence encodes CASSLSADTQYF. The J gene is TRBJ2-3, the V gene TRBV5-4; D is uncertain. The CDR3 covers 12 residues. Looked up from germline, CDR1 is SGHNT and CDR2 is YYREEE (reference sequence). V lost 4 bases and J 4 bases, leaving 7 bases between the germline ends.

The V gene is TRBV21-1, the J gene TRBJ2-1. TRBV21-1 is noted as a pseudogene. The CDR3 length is 17 residues. The DNA of the CDR3 is TGTGCCAGCAGCATCGGGGCAAACACACCGTTATACAATGAGCAGTTCTTC. Residues: CASSIGANTPLYNEQFF.

A note on this clone: Other DNA sequences within the sample encode an identical CDR3. The chain has TRBV5-4 and TRBJ2-7, with TRBD2 matching 7 bases. V lost 2 bases and J lost 0; bases outside the gene matches: 5. Germline CDR1 reads SGHNT; CDR2 reads YYREEE (reference sequence). The CDR3 runs 15 residues. CDR3 DNA sequence: TGTGCCAGCAGCTTCACCTCGGGGGGCTCCTACGAGCAGTACTTC. It is translated as CASSFTSGGSYEQYF.

This clone is a singleton in its sample. The V call is TRBV5-1, the J call TRBJ2-2, with D unresolved. V lost 4 bases to trimming and J lost 8 bases, with 9 bases between them. The CDR3 has 12 residues. In germline, CDR1 is SGHRS, CDR2 YFSETQ. CDR3 in DNA: TGCGCCAGCAGCCTGGGGATAGGGGAGCTGTTTTTT. It translates to CASSLGIGELFF. Looking up the rest from reference TRBV5-1 and TRBJ2-2 gives the full variable domain: KAGVTQTPRYLIKTRGQQVTLSCSPISGHRSVSWYQQTPGQGLQFLFEYFSETQRNKGNFPGRFSGRQFSNSRSEMNVSTLELGDSALYLCASSLGIGELFFGEGSRLTVL.